One sample yielded the 3 T cell receptor beta chains listed below, sequenced in a study of shared clonotypes between healthy human individuals. TCRdb keeps only in-frame clones here, not all; method: immunoSEQ multiplex PCR. The sample has about 1.5 million clones; around 98% are singletons. Material for sequencing was naive CD4+ T cells sorted from blood. Documented subset: CD45RA+ positively selected. These receptors all stem from a man younger than 40 in good health.

The chain uses TRBV27 and TRBJ1-5, with D perhaps matching TRBD1 (6 bases). Germline-derived CDR1 and CDR2 are MNHEY and SMNVEV (reference sequence). Trimming left V 4 bases short and J 5 bases short, with 15 bases between. This CDR3 contains 15 residues. In DNA, the CDR3 is TGTGCCAGCAGTTACCATGGGGGGCGGGATCAGCCCCAGCATTTT. It codes for CASSYHGGRDQPQHF.

The chain uses TRBV4-1 and TRBJ2-7, with no clear D. The germline gives CDR1 MGHRA, CDR2 YSYEKL. Between the trimmed V and J ends, which lost 3 bases and 0 bases, there was a span of 15 bases. This CDR3 is built from 16 residues. The DNA for the CDR3 is TGCGCCAGCAGCCATAACCTCGCACGGACCTCCTACGAGCAGTACTTC. Its translation is CASSHNLARTSYEQYF.

The chain couples TRBV7-2 to TRBJ2-1; tentatively, D is TRBD2 (6 bases). This CDR3 is 14 amino acids long. Trimming removed 3 bases from V and 7 bases from J, with 13 bases in between. CDR1 and CDR2 from the germline V gene are SGHTA and FQGNSA. Here the CDR3 reads CASSFTGLGNEQFF. The CDR3 region has the DNA TGTGCCAGCAGCTTCACGGGACTTGGTAATGAGCAGTTCTTC.